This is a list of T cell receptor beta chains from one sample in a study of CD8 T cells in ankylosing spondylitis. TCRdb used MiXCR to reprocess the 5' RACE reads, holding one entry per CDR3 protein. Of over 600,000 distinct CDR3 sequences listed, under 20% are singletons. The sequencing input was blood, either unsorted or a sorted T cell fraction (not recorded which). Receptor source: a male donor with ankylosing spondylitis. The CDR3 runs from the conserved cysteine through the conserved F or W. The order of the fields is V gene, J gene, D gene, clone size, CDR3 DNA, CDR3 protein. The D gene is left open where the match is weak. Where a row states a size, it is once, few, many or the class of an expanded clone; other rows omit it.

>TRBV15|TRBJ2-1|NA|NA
TGTGCCACCTTGGACACTGGAGCAAACAATGATCAGTTCTTC
CATLDTGANNDQFF
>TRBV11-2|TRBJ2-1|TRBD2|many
TGTGCCAGCAGCACTAGCGGGGGGATGACCTACAATGAGCAGTTCTTC
CASSTSGGMTYNEQFF
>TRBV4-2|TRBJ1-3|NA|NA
TGTGCCAGCAGCCAAGGGGAAGGGTTGAAAAACACCATATATTTT
CASSQGEGLKNTIYF
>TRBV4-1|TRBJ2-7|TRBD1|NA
TGCGCCAGCAGCCAAGTACCGGGACAGGGTGAGCAGTACTTC
CASSQVPGQGEQYF
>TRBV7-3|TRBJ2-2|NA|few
TGTGCCAGCGGTGGGGTGAACACCGGGGAGCTGTTTTTT
CASGGVNTGELFF
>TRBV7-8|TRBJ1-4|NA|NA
TGTGCCAGCAGCTTAGATGGGGGCAGAAATGAAAAACTGTTTTTT
CASSLDGGRNEKLFF
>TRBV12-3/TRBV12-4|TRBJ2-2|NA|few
TGTGCCAGCACCCTTGGTCTGAGCGCCGGGGAGCTGTTTTTT
CASTLGLSAGELFF
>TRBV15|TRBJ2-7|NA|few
TGTGCCACCAGCAGAGCTAGGGGACACGAGCAGTACTTC
CATSRARGHEQYF
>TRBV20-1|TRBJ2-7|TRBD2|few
TGCAGTGCCCAGAGTCTAGCGGGAGGGTACGAGCAGTACTTC
CSAQSLAGGYEQYF
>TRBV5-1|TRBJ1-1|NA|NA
TGCGCCAGCAGCTTGATGGGGGCTGGCGCTGAAGCTTTCTTT
CASSLMGAGAEAFF
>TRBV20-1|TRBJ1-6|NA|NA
TGCAGTGCCACGACAGACGATAATTCACCCCTCCACTTT
CSATTDDNSPLHF
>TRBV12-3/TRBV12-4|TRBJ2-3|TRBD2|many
TGTGCCAGCAGGTTAGCGGGAGCAGGAGATACGCAGTATTTT
CASRLAGAGDTQYF
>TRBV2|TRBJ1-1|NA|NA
TGTGCCACCGCTGACGGCATGAACACTGAAGCTTTCTTT
CATADGMNTEAFF
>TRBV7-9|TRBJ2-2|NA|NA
TGTGCCAGCAGCGAGAGTGGCCAGGGGGGCGCCGGGGAGCTGTTTTTT
CASSESGQGGAGELFF
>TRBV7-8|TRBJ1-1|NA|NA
TGTGCCAGCAGCGCTCGGGCACAGATGAACACTGAAGCTTTCTTT
CASSARAQMNTEAFF
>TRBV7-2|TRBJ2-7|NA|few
TGTGCCAGCAGCTCGGCAGGGTACGAGCAGTACTTC
CASSSAGYEQYF
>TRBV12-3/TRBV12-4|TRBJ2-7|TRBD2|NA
TGTGCCAGCAGTTCCCGACTAGCGGGAGAGGTATACGAGCAGTACTTC
CASSSRLAGEVYEQYF
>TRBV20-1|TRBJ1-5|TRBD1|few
TGCAGTGCTAGAGCCACCGGGACAGGGAATCAGCCCCAGCATTTT
CSARATGTGNQPQHF
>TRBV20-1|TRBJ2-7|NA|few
TGCAGTGCTAGGGGTCTGAAGTCCTACGAGCAGTACTTC
CSARGLKSYEQYF
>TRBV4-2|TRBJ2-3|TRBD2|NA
TGTGCCAGCAGCCAAACTAGCGGGGGGCTGAGCACAGATACGCAGTATTTT
CASSQTSGGLSTDTQYF
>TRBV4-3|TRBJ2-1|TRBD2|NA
TGCGCCAGCAGCCAAGATAGGCTAGCGGGAATCAATGAGCAGTTCTTC
CASSQDRLAGINEQFF
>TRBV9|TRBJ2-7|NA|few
TGTGCCAGCAGCGTAGCGGACAGTCCGAGCTCCTACGAGCAGTACTTC
CASSVADSPSSYEQYF
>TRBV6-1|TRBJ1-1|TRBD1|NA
TGTGCCAGCAGACCCCCGGACAGGGTGGACACTGAAGCTTTCTTT
CASRPPDRVDTEAFF
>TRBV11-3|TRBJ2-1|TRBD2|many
TGTGCCAGCAGCTCGGATAGCGGGGTGAGCTACAATGAGCAGTTCTTC
CASSSDSGVSYNEQFF
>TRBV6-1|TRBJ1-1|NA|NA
TGTGCCAGCAGCCCCACCAGGGTTGAAGCTGAAGCTTTCTTT
CASSPTRVEAEAFF
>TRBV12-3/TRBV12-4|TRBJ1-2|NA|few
TGTGCCAGCAGCCCGGACACGGCCTATGGCTACACCTTC
CASSPDTAYGYTF
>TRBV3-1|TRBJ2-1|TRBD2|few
TGTGCCAGCAGCCAAGGTTGGGGTAGCGGGAGCTACAATGAGCAGTTCTTC
CASSQGWGSGSYNEQFF
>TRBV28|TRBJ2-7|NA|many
TGTGCCAGCAGTTTGGGCGGGAACTACGAGCAGTACTTC
CASSLGGNYEQYF
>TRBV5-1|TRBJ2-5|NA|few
TGCGCCAGCAGCTTGGGGGACCCTAATGAGACCCAGTACTTC
CASSLGDPNETQYF
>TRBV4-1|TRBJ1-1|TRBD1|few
TGCGCCAGCTTTTCGGACAGGGGGGGAATGAACACTGAAGCTTTCTTT
CASFSDRGGMNTEAFF
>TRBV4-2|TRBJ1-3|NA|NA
TGTGCCAGCAGCCAAGTGTTCCGTCCGGGTAGCCTCTCTGGAAACACCATATATTTT
CASSQVFRPGSLSGNTIYF
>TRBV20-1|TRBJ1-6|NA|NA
TGCAGTGCCAGATCCCGGGCTTCACCCCTCCACTTT
CSARSRASPLHF
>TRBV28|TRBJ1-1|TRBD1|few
TGTGCCAGCAGACTACGCCAGACAGGGGGCGGGCAAGCTTTCTTT
CASRLRQTGGGQAFF